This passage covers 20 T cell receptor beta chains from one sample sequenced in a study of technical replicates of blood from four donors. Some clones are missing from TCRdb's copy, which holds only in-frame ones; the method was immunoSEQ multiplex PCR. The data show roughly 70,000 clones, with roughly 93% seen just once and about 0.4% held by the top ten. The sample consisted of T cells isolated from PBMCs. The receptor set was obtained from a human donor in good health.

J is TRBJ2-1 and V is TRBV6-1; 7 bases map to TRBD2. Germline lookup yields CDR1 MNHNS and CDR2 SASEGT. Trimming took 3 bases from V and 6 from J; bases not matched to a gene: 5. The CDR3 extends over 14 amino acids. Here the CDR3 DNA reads TGTGCCAGCAGTGACGGCGGGAGCGTCAATGAGCAGTTCTTC. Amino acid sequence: CASSDGGSVNEQFF.

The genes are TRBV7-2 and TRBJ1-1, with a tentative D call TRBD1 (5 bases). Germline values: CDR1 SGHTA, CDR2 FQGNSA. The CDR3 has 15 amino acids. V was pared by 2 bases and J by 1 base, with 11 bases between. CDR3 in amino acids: CASSLFIGGNTEAFF. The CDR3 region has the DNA TGTGCCAGCAGCTTATTCATCGGGGGGAACACTGAAGCTTTCTTT.

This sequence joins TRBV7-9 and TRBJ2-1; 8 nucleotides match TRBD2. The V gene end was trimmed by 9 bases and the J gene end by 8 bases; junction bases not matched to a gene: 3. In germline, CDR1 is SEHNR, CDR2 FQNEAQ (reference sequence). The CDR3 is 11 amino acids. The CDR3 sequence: CASSGEHEQFF. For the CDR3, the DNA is TGTGCCAGTAGCGGGGAGCATGAGCAGTTCTTC.

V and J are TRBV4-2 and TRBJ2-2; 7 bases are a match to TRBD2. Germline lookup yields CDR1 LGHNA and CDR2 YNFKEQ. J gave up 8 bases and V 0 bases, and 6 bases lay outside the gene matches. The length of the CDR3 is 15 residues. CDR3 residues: CASSQEAGESGELFF. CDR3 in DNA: TGTGCCAGCAGCCAAGAGGCGGGAGAGTCAGGGGAGCTGTTTTTT.

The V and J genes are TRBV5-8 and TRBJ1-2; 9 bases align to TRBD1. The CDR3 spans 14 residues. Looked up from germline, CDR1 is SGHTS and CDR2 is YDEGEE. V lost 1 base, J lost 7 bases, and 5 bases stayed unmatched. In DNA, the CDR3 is TGTGCCAGCAGCTTGACAGGGGGCTGGAGTGGCTACACCTTC. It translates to CASSLTGGWSGYTF.

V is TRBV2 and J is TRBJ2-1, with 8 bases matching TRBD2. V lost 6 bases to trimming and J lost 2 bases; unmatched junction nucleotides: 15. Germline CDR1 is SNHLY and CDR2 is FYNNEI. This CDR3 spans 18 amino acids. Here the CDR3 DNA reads TGTGCCAGCAGCGGGGGGGCTACCAAATCGGGGACCTACAATGAGCAGTTCTTC. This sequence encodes CASSGGATKSGTYNEQFF.

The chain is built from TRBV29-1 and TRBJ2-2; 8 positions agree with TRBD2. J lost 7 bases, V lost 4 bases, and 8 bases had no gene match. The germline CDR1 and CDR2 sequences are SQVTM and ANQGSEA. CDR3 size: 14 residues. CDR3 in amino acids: CSVVSGSRGGELFF. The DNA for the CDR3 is TGCAGCGTTGTGAGCGGGAGTCGCGGCGGGGAGCTGTTTTTT.

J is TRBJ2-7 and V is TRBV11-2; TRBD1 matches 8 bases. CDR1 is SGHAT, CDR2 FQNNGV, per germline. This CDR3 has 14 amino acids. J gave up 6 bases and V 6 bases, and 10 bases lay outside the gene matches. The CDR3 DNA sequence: TGTGCCAGCAGAGGACAGGGAAACCTAGGCGAGCAGTACTTC. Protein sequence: CASRGQGNLGEQYF. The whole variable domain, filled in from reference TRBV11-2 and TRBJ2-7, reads EAGVAQSPRYKIIEKRQSVAFWCNPISGHATLYWYQQILGQGPKLLIQFQNNGVVDDSQLPKDRFSAERLKGVDSTLKIQPAKLEDSAVYLCASRGQGNLGEQYFGPGTRLTVT.

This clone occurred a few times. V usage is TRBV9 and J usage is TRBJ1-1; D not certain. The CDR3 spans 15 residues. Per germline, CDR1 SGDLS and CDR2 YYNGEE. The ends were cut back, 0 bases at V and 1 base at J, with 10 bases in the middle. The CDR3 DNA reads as TGTGCCAGCAGCGTAGCTTCATACTCGAACACTGAAGCTTTCTTT. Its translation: CASSVASYSNTEAFF.

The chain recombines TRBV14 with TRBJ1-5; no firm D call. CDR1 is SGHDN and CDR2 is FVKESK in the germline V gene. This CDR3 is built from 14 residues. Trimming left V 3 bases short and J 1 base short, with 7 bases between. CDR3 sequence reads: CASSQGESNQPQHF. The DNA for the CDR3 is TGTGCCAGCAGCCAGGGAGAGAGCAATCAGCCCCAGCATTTT.

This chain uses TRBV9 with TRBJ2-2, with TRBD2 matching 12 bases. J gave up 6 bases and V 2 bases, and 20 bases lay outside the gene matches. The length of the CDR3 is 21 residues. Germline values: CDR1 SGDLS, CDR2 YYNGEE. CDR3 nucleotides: TGTGCCAGCAGCGTCCACCCCCAAAGAACTAGCGGGAGGATGGTTCCCGGGGAGCTGTTTTTT. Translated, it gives CASSVHPQRTSGRMVPGELFF.

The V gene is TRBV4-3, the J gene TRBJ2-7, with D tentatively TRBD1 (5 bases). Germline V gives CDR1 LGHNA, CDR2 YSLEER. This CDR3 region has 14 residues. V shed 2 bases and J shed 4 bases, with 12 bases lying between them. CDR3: CASSQSQGGYEQYF. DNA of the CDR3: TGCGCCAGCAGCCAATCTCAGGGTGGGTACGAGCAGTACTTC.

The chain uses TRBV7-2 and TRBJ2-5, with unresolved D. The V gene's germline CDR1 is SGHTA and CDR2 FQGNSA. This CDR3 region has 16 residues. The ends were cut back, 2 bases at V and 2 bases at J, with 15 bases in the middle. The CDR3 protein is CASSLLLFGFQETQYF. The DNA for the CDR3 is TGTGCCAGCAGCTTACTCCTTTTCGGGTTTCAAGAGACCCAGTACTTC.

In DNA form, the CDR3 reads TGTGCCAGCAGCTCCGGACAGCTGAACACCGGGGAGCTGTTTTTT. Protein sequence: CASSSGQLNTGELFF. The genes are TRBV7-6 and TRBJ2-2, with D maybe TRBD1 (6 bases). V was shortened by 4 bases and J by 1 base, with 10 bases between the two germline ends. The CDR3 is made up of 15 amino acids. CDR1 and CDR2 (germline): SGHVS, FNYEAQ.

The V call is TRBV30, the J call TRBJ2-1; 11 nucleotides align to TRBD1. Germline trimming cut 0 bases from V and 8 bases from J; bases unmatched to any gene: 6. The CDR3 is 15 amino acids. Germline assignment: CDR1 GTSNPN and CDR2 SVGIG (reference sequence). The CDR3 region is CAWSVGQGARDEQFF. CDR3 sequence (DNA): TGTGCCTGGAGTGTCGGACAGGGGGCGCGGGATGAGCAGTTCTTC.

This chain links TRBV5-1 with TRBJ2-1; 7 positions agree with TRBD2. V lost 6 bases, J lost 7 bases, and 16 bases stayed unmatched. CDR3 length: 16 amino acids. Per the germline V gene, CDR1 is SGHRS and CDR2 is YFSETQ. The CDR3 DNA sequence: TGCGCCAGCAACGCCCCAGGGCTAGCGGTACCAAATGAGCAGTTCTTC. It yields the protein CASNAPGLAVPNEQFF.

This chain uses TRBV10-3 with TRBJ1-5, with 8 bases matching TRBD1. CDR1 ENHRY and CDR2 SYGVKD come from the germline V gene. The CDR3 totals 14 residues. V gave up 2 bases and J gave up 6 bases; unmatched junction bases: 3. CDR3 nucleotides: TGTGCCATCAGTGAGCTAACAGGGGGTCAGCCCCAGCATTTT. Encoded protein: CAISELTGGQPQHF.

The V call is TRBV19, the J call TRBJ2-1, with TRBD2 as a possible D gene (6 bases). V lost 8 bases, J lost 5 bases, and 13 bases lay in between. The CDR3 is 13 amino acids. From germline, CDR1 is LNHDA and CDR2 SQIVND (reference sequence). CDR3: CASERRDHNEQFF. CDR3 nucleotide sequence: TGTGCCAGTGAACGGCGGGATCACAATGAGCAGTTCTTC.

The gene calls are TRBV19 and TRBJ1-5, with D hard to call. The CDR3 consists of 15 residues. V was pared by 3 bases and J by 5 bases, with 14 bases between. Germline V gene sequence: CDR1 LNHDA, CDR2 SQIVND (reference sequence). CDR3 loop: CASSIVGPGDQPQHF. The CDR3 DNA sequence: TGTGCCAGTAGTATTGTGGGCCCCGGGGATCAGCCCCAGCATTTT.

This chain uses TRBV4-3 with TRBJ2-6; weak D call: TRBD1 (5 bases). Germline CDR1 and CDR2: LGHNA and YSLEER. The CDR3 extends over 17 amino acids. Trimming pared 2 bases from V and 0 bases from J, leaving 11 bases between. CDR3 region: CASSQNAGNSGANVLTF. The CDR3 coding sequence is TGCGCCAGCAGCCAAAACGCAGGGAACTCTGGGGCCAACGTCCTGACTTTC.